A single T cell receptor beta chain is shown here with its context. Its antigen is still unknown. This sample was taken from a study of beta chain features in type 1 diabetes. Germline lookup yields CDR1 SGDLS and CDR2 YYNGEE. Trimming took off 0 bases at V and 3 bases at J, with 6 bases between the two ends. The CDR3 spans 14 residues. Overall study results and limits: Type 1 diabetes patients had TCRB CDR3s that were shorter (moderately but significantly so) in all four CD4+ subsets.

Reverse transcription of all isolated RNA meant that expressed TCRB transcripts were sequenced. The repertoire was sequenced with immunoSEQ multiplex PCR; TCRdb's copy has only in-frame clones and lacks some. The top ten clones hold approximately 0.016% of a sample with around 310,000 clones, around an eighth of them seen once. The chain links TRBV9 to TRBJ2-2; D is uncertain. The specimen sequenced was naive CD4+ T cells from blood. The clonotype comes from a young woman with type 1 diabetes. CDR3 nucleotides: TGTGCCAGCAGCGTAGTGTCCGACACCGGGGAGCTGTTTTTT. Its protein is CASSVVSDTGELFF.